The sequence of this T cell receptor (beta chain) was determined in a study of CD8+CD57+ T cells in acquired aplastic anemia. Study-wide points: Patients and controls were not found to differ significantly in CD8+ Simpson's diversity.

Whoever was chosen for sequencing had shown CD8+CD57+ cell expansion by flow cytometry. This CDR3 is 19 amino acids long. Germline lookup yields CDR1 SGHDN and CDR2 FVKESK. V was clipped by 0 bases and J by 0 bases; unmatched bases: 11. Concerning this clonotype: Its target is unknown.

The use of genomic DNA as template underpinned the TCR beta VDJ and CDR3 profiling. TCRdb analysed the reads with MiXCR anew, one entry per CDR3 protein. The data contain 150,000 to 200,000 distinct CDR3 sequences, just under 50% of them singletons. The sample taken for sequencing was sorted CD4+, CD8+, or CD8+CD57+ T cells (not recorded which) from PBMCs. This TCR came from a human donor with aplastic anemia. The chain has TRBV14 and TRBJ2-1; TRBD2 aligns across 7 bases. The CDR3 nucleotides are TGTGCCAGCAGCCAAGATCCGGCTAGCGGCTATTTCTCCTACAATGAGCAGTTCTTC. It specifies CASSQDPASGYFSYNEQFF.